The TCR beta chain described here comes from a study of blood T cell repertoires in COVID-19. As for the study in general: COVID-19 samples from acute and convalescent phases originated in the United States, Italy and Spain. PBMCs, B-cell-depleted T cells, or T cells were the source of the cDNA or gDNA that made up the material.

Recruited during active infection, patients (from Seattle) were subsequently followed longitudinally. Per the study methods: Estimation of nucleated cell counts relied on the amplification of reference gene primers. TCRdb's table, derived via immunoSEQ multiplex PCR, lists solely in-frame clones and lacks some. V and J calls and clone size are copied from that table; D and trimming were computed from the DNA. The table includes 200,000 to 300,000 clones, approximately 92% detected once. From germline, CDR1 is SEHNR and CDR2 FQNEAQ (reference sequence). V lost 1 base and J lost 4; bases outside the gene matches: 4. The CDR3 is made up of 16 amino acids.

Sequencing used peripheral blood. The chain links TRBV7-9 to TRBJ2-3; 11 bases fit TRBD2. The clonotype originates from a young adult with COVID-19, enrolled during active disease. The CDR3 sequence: CASSLVLAGGPDTQYF. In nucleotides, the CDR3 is TGTGCCAGCAGCTTAGTTTTAGCGGGAGGGCCAGATACGCAGTATTTT.